This entry concerns a single TCR beta chain. Its target is unknown. The data were taken from a study of blood T cells in healthy people across ages. As for the study in general: Capture via template switching afforded approximately one barcoded beta molecule per two T cells.

Study results and caveats: Among T cells, TCR beta diversity per million cells dropped roughly linearly as age rose.

Per the germline V gene, CDR1 is GTSNPN and CDR2 is SVGIG (reference sequence). Germline trimming cut 3 bases from V and 6 bases from J; bases unmatched to any gene: 8. CDR3 length: 15 amino acids. A second about 6 to 12 cycle PCR used barcoded and J-beta primers. TCRdb passed the 5' RACE reads through MiXCR, listing each CDR3 protein once. The sample consists of hundreds of thousands of distinct CDR3 sequences, around 21% of them appearing once. The chain carries TRBV30 and TRBJ1-4; 9 bases map to TRBD1. This TCR derives from a man between 65 and 79 years old in good health. The sequencing sample was made of blood. CDR3 DNA sequence: TGTGCCTGGAGGGAAACGGGACAGGGCTATGAAAAACTGTTTTTT. Residues: CAWRETGQGYEKLFF.